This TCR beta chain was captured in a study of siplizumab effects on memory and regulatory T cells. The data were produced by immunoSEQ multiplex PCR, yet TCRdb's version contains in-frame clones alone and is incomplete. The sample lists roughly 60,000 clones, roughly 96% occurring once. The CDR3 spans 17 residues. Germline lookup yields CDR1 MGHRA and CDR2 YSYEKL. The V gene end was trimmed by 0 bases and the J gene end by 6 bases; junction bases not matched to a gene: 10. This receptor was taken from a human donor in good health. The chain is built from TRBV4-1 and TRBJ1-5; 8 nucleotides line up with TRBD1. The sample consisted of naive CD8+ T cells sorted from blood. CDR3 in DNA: TGCGCCAGCAGCCAAGAGGGGGACAGGACGGCCGGTCAGCCCCAGCATTTT. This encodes CASSQEGDRTAGQPQHF.